The rows below give T cell receptor beta chains drawn from one sample of a study of molecular identifiers for immune sequencing clone quantification. TCRdb ran MiXCR on the PCR reads and lists one entry per CDR3 protein. Of 550,000 to 750,000 distinct CDR3 sequences in the sample, about 20% were seen once. The material sequenced was naive CD8+ T cells from blood, with Jurkat cell RNA spiked in. The source is a human donor in good health. Some libraries in this study had Jurkat cell RNA spiked in. The CDR3 runs from the conserved cysteine through the conserved F or W. Expanded clones are given a class, and other clones once, few, many or no size at all.

V gene | clone size | CDR3 protein
TRBV19 | few | CASSIVSSYNEQFF
TRBV7-9 | many | CASERGAYNEQFF
TRBV7-9 | many | CASSSPEGVRGIEQYF
TRBV29-1 | NA | CSVGSGGLDAEAFF
TRBV7-6 | few | CASCFTGVSETQYF
TRBV7-9 | many | CASSLDGLAGSTDTQYF
TRBV9 | many | CASSWGLTGELFF
TRBV5-3 | few | CASSLVLARGNEQFF
TRBV29-1 | many | CSVLERDGTGELFF
TRBV20-1 | many | CSARKGLAADTQYF
TRBV6-5 | many | CASSYTRTANNEQFF
TRBV7-9 | NA | CASSSPTDPTYNEQFF
TRBV25-1 | many | CASSNRDNSYEQYF
TRBV5-5 | many | CASSWWTGNEQYF
TRBV7-9 | few | CASSFPALNYGYTF